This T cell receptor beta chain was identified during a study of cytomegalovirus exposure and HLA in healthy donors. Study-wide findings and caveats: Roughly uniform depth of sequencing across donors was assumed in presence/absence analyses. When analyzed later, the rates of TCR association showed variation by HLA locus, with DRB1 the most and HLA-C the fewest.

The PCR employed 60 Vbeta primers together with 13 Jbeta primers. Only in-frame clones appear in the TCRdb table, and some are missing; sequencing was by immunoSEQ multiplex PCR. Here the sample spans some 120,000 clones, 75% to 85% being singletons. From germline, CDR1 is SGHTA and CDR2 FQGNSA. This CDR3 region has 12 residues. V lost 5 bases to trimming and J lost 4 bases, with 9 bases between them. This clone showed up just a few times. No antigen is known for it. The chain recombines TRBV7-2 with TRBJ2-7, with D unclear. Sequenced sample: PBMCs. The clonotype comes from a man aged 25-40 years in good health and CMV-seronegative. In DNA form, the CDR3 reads TGTGCCAGCAGCCCTACGGAGTACGAGCAGTACTTC. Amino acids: CASSPTEYEQYF.